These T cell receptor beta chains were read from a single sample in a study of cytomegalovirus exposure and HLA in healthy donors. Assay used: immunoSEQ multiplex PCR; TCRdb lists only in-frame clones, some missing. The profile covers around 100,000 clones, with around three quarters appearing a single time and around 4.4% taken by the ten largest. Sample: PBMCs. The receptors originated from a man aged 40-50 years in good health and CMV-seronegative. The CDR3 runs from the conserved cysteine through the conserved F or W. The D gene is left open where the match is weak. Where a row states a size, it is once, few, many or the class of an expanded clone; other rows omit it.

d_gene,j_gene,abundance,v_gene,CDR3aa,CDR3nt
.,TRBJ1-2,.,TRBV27,CASSLRFNYGYTF,TGTGCCAGCAGTTTGCGGTTTAACTATGGCTACACCTTC
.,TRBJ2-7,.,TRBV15,CATSRDRQAFYEQYF,TGTGCCACCAGCAGAGATCGTCAAGCATTCTACGAGCAGTACTTC
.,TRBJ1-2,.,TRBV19,CASSDLRGGNYGYTF,TGTGCCAGTAGCGACCTTCGGGGGGGGAACTATGGCTACACCTTC
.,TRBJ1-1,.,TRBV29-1,CSAPESTGEAFF,TGCAGCGCACCCGAATCTACAGGTGAAGCTTTCTTT
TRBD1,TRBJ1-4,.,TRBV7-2,CASSSEQGSNEKLFF,TGTGCCAGCAGCTCCGAACAGGGGTCTAATGAAAAACTGTTTTTT
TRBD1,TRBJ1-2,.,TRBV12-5,CASGLDQGGHYGYTF,TGTGCTAGTGGTTTGGACCAGGGGGGTCACTATGGCTACACCTTC
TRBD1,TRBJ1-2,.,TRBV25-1,CASSRQGTPYGYTF,TGTGCCAGCAGCCGACAGGGGACACCTTATGGCTACACCTTC
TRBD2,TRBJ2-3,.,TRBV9,CASSVDGGGSSTDTQYF,TGTGCCAGCAGCGTAGATGGCGGGGGGTCTAGCACAGATACGCAGTATTTT
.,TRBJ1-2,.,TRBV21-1,CASSKARAGGYGYTF,TGTGCCAGCAGCAAAGCTAGAGCCGGGGGCTATGGCTACACCTTC
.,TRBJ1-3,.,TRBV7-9,CASSHRDSGNTIYF,TGTGCCAGCAGCCACAGAGACTCTGGAAACACCATATATTTT
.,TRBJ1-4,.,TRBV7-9,CASSTTGGDEKLFF,TGTGCCAGCAGCACCACGGGGGGCGATGAAAAACTGTTTTTT
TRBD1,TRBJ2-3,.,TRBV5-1,CASSYRGQSTDTQYF,TGCGCCAGCAGCTACAGGGGGCAATCAACAGATACGCAGTATTTT
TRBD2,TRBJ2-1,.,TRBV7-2,CASSSSPSGGFNEQFF,TGTGCCAGCAGCTCCAGTCCTAGCGGGGGGTTTAATGAGCAGTTCTTC
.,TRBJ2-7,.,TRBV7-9,CASSLVGGAIEQYF,TGTGCCAGCAGCTTAGTGGGGGGGGCAATCGAGCAGTACTTC
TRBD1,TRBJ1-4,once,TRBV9,CASSPQGARGEKLFF,TGTGCCAGCAGCCCACAGGGGGCACGGGGTGAAAAACTGTTTTTT
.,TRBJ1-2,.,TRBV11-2,CASSLDGNYGYTF,TGTGCCAGCAGTCTAGACGGAAACTATGGCTACACCTTC